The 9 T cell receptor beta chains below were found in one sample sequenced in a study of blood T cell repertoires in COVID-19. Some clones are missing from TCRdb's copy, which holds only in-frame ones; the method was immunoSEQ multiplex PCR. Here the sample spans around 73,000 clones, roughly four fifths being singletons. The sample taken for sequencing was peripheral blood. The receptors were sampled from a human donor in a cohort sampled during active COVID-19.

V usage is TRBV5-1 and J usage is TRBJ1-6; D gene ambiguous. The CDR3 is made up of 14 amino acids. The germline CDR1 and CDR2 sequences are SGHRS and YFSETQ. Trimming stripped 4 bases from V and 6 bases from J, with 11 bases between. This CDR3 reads CASSLWATNSPLHF. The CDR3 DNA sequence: TGCGCCAGCAGCCTCTGGGCCACTAATTCACCCCTCCACTTT.

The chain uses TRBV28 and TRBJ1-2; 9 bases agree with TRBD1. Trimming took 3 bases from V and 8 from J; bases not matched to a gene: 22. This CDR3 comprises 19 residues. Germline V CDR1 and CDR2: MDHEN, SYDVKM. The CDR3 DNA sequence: TGTGCCAGCAGTTTTATCGACCCCCTTACAGGGGGCCCTGGTCGAGGCTACACCTTC. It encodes CASSFIDPLTGGPGRGYTF.

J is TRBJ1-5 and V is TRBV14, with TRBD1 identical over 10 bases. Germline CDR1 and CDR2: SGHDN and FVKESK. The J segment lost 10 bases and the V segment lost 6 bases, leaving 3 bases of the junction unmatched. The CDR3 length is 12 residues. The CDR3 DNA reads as TGTGCCAGCAGTCAGACAGGGGGCCCCCAGCATTTT. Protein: CASSQTGGPQHF.

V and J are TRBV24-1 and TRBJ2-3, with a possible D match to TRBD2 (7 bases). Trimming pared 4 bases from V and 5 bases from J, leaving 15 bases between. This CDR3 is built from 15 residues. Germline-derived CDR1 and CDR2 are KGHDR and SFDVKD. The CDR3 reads CATSDPGGPGDTQYF. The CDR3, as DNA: TGTGCCACCAGTGACCCGGGGGGCCCGGGAGATACGCAGTATTTT.

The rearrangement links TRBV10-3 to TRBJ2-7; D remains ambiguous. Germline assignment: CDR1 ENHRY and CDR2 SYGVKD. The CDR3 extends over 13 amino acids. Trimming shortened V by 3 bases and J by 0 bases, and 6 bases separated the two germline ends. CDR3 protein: CAISELSSYEQYF. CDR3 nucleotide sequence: TGTGCCATCAGTGAACTGAGCTCCTACGAGCAGTACTTC.

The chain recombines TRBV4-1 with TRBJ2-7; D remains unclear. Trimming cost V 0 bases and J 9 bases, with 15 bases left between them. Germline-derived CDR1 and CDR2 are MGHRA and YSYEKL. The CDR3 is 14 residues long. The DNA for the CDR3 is TGCGCCAGCAGCCAAGAACCCGACATGGCTGCGCAGTACTTC. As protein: CASSQEPDMAAQYF.

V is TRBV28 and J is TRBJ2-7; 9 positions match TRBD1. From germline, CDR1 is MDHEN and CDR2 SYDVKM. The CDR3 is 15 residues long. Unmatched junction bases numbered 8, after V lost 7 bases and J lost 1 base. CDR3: CASTTQGAGSYEQYF. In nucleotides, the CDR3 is TGTGCCAGCACCACACAGGGGGCAGGATCCTACGAGCAGTACTTC.

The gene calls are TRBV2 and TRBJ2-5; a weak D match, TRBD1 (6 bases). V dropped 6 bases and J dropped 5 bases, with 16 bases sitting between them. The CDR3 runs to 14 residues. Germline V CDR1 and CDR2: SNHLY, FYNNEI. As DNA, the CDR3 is TGTGCCAGCAGATACAGGGTCGCGATGGAGACCCAGTACTTC. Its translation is CASRYRVAMETQYF. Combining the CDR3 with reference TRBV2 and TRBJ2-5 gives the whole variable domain EPEVTQTPSHQVTQMGQEVILRCVPISNHLYFYWYRQILGQKVEFLVSFYNNEISEKSEIFDDQFSVERPDGSNFTLKIRSTKLEDSAMYFCASRYRVAMETQYFGPGTRLLVL.

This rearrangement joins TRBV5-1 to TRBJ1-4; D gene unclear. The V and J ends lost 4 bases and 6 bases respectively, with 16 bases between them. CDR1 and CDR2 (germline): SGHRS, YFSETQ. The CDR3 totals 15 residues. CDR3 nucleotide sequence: TGCGCCAGCAGCAAGACACTGAGTCCTGATGAAAAACTGTTTTTT. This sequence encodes CASSKTLSPDEKLFF. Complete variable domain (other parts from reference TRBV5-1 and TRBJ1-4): KAGVTQTPRYLIKTRGQQVTLSCSPISGHRSVSWYQQTPGQGLQFLFEYFSETQRNKGNFPGRFSGRQFSNSRSEMNVSTLELGDSALYLCASSKTLSPDEKLFFGSGTQLSVL.